The 21 T cell receptor beta chains presented below share a single source sample, sequenced in a study of cytotoxic CD8 clonotypes in ibrutinib-treated CLL. Repertoires were generated with immunoSEQ multiplex PCR, while TCRdb's copy carries only in-frame clones and drops some. Of fewer than 50,000 clones in the sample, around half were seen once. The starting material was PBMCs, obtained after 12 months of ibrutinib treatment. Receptors originate from a human donor with chronic lymphocytic leukemia.

V gene TRBV5-1 combines with J gene TRBJ2-3; TRBD2 agrees at 10 bases. Germline CDR1 reads SGHRS; CDR2 reads YFSETQ. V lost 5 bases, J lost 5 bases, and 5 bases stayed unmatched. The CDR3 contains 14 residues. The CDR3 nucleotides are TGCGCCAGCAGTCCGAGCGGGAGGGGAGATACGCAGTATTTT. Protein: CASSPSGRGDTQYF.

The V and J genes are TRBV5-5 and TRBJ1-2; D gene unclear. Germline CDR1 is SGHKS and CDR2 is YYEKEE (reference sequence). There are 15 residues in the CDR3. V lost 4 bases and J 5 bases, leaving 18 bases between the germline ends. The CDR3 reads CASSPAVPVGYGYTF. DNA for the CDR3: TGTGCCAGCAGCCCGGCAGTGCCCGTAGGGTATGGCTACACCTTC. Full variable domain (missing parts from reference TRBV5-5 and TRBJ1-2): DAGVTQSPTHLIKTRGQQVTLRCSPISGHKSVSWYQQVLGQGPQFIFQYYEKEERGRGNFPDRFSARQFPNYSSELNVNALLLGDSALYLCASSPAVPVGYGYTFGSGTRLTVV.

This clone was observed many times. This chain connects TRBV14 to TRBJ1-1; unclear D gene. This CDR3 has 13 amino acids. Trimming stripped 4 bases from V and 1 base from J, with 7 bases between. Per the germline V gene, CDR1 is SGHDN and CDR2 is FVKESK. The CDR3 reads CASSLSRNTEAFF. The CDR3 DNA sequence: TGTGCCAGCAGCCTATCCAGGAACACTGAAGCTTTCTTT.

The chain combines TRBV7-9 with TRBJ1-2; D may be TRBD1 (5 bases). Per germline, CDR1 SEHNR and CDR2 FQNEAQ (reference sequence). This CDR3 spans 12 amino acids. Trimming pared 5 bases from V and 5 bases from J, leaving 9 bases between. For the CDR3, the DNA is TGTGCCAGCAGCCGAGGGGAGTATGGCTACACCTTC. Its protein product is CASSRGEYGYTF.

V is TRBV10-3 and J is TRBJ2-5; tentative D call: TRBD2 (5 bases). The CDR3 has 13 residues. CDR1 is ENHRY and CDR2 is SYGVKD in the germline V gene. The ends were cut back, 4 bases at V and 3 bases at J, with 9 bases in the middle. Written as DNA, the CDR3 is TGTGCCATCAGTGTGGTGGAGGAAGAGACCCAGTACTTC. Translation: CAISVVEEETQYF.

The chain combines TRBV7-9 with TRBJ1-4; D call uncertain. Germline lookup yields CDR1 SEHNR and CDR2 FQNEAQ (reference sequence). The CDR3 is 16 amino acids. With 6 bases removed from V and 3 bases from J, the gap between germline ends came to 17 bases. CDR3: CASSSYLKAANEKLFF. The CDR3 DNA follows: TGTGCCAGCAGTTCTTACCTTAAAGCGGCTAATGAAAAACTGTTTTTT.

The rearrangement links TRBV27 to TRBJ1-2; 8 nucleotides line up with TRBD1. V shed 5 bases and J 2 bases; nucleotides not matched to a gene: 4. CDR1 is MNHEY, CDR2 SMNVEV, per germline (reference sequence). The CDR3 consists of 14 residues. The CDR3 DNA is TGTGCCAGCAGTCTCAGACAGGGGAACTATGGCTACACCTTC. Translating gives CASSLRQGNYGYTF.

This clone was seen a handful of times. The chain is built from TRBV4-1 and TRBJ1-5, with 8 bases that match TRBD1. CDR1 is MGHRA, CDR2 YSYEKL, per germline. V was pared by 2 bases and J by 6 bases, with 6 bases of the junction left unmatched. The CDR3 length is 15 residues. The CDR3 reads CASSQQDRVGQPQHF. CDR3 nucleotide sequence: TGCGCCAGCAGCCAACAGGACAGGGTGGGTCAGCCCCAGCATTTT.

The chain joins TRBV10-3 to TRBJ1-1, with a possible D match to TRBD1 (5 bases). Germline CDR1 is ENHRY and CDR2 is SYGVKD. CDR3 size: 17 residues. The V end lost 6 bases, the J end lost 0 bases, and 20 bases lay between the germline ends. The CDR3 DNA reads TGTGCCATCAGCCAAGCAGGACAACCGACTATGAACACTGAAGCTTTCTTT. This encodes CAISQAGQPTMNTEAFF.

The gene calls are TRBV2 and TRBJ1-5, with a possible D match to TRBD1 (5 bases). CDR1 and CDR2 (germline): SNHLY, FYNNEI. The V gene lost 4 bases and the J gene lost 7 bases, with 11 bases spanning the gap. This CDR3 spans 13 amino acids. The CDR3 sequence: CASSVQGEQPQHF. The CDR3 DNA reads TGTGCCAGCAGTGTCCAGGGAGAGCAGCCCCAGCATTTT.

V and J are TRBV28 and TRBJ1-1, with D maybe TRBD1 (6 bases). V was shortened by 5 bases and J by 8 bases, with 12 bases between the two germline ends. The CDR3 runs 12 residues. CDR1 is MDHEN, CDR2 SYDVKM, per germline. Here the CDR3 reads CASSTQGGEAFF. The CDR3 nucleotides are TGTGCCAGCAGTACACAGGGAGGGGAAGCTTTCTTT.

This clone was seen a single time. This chain uses TRBV11-2 with TRBJ1-2, with D unresolved. The V end was cut by 0 bases, the J end by 6 bases, with 2 bases between. Germline assignment: CDR1 SGHAT and CDR2 FQNNGV. The CDR3 runs to 11 residues. The CDR3 bases are TGTGCCAGCAGCTTAGAGAATGGCTACACCTTC. It translates to CASSLENGYTF.

The chain joins TRBV18 to TRBJ2-5; D is perhaps TRBD2 (5 bases). The V end lost 3 bases, the J end lost 4 bases, and 12 bases lay between the germline ends. The CDR3 runs 14 residues. The germline CDR1 and CDR2 sequences are KGHSH and LQKENI. The CDR3 spells CASSPEGPLETQYF. The DNA for the CDR3 is TGTGCCAGCTCACCCGAGGGTCCCCTAGAGACCCAGTACTTC.

The V and J genes are TRBV11-3 and TRBJ2-1, with D unclear. The CDR3 covers 14 residues. Germline CDR1 SGHNT, CDR2 YENEEA. V lost 1 base and J lost 5, with 9 bases in between. The CDR3 nucleotides are TGTGCCAGCAGCTTAGGACTCCGCAACAATGAGCAGTTCTTC. It is translated as CASSLGLRNNEQFF.

The chain combines TRBV18 with TRBJ2-7; 11 bases match TRBD2. CDR3 length equals 14 residues. The junction had 4 bases not matched to a gene; V was cut back by 5 bases and J by 4 bases. The V gene's germline CDR1 is KGHSH and CDR2 LQKENI. The CDR3 nucleotides read TGTGCCAGCTCAACTAGCGGGAGAGCTTACGAGCAGTACTTC. Encoded protein: CASSTSGRAYEQYF.

This clone has just a few counts. The genes are TRBV5-1 and TRBJ1-2; D possibly corresponds to TRBD1 (5 bases). V dropped 6 bases and J dropped 3 bases, with 12 bases sitting between them. The CDR3 spans 13 residues. Looked up from germline, CDR1 is SGHRS and CDR2 is YFSETQ. As DNA, the CDR3 is TGCGCCAGCACCGCCGGACACGACTATGGCTACACCTTC. It yields the protein CASTAGHDYGYTF.

The rearrangement uses TRBV4-2 and TRBJ1-5, with D perhaps TRBD1 (5 bases). V was clipped by 4 bases and J by 5 bases, with 18 bases between them. Per germline, CDR1 LGHNA and CDR2 YNFKEQ. There are 16 residues in the CDR3. The CDR3 bases are TGTGCCAGCAGCCCTGACGGGGCGGCCTCCCATCAGCCCCAGCATTTT. It encodes CASSPDGAASHQPQHF.

This clone occurred a few times. The chain links TRBV19 to TRBJ2-7; D perhaps matches TRBD2 (6 bases). The CDR3 loop spans 13 amino acids. Trimming cost V 1 base and J 2 bases, with 6 bases left between them. Germline assignment: CDR1 LNHDA and CDR2 SQIVND (reference sequence). The DNA for the CDR3 is TGTGCCAGTAGTATAGGGGGGGCCTACGAGCAGTACTTC. This translates into CASSIGGAYEQYF.

V gene TRBV12-5 combines with J gene TRBJ2-2; 8 bases align to TRBD2. This CDR3 spans 16 amino acids. Germline V gene lookup returns CDR1 LGHNT and CDR2 FRNRAP. V shed 0 bases, J shed 4 bases, and the junction held 4 bases outside the gene matches. The CDR3 nucleotides are TGTGCTAGTGGTTTGGTAGAAGCGGGAGTCACCGGGGAGCTGTTTTTT. Translation gives CASGLVEAGVTGELFF. Full variable domain (outside the CDR3, taken from reference TRBV12-5 and TRBJ2-2): DARVTQTPRHKVTEMGQEVTMRCQPILGHNTVFWYRQTMMQGLELLAYFRNRAPLDDSGMPKDRFSAEMPDATLATLKIQPSEPRDSAVYFCASGLVEAGVTGELFFGEGSRLTVL.

This clone was observed once. The chain recombines TRBV4-2 with TRBJ2-1, with 9 bases lining up with TRBD2. Germline V gives CDR1 LGHNA, CDR2 YNFKEQ. The CDR3 is 19 residues long. V lost 1 base to trimming and J lost 4 bases; unmatched junction nucleotides: 14. Written as DNA, the CDR3 is TGTGCCAGCAGCCAAGTTCAGGCGGAGGTAGCGGGGGAATACAATGAGCAGTTCTTC. It specifies CASSQVQAEVAGEYNEQFF.

The chain has TRBV11-3 and TRBJ2-1, with 7 bases matching TRBD2. CDR1 is SGHNT, CDR2 YENEEA, per germline. The CDR3 totals 15 residues. The V segment lost 5 bases and the J segment 2 bases; nucleotides outside the gene matches: 6. CDR3 DNA sequence: TGTGCCAGCAGCGCCTCTAGCGGCACCTACAATGAGCAGTTCTTC. Translated: CASSASSGTYNEQFF.